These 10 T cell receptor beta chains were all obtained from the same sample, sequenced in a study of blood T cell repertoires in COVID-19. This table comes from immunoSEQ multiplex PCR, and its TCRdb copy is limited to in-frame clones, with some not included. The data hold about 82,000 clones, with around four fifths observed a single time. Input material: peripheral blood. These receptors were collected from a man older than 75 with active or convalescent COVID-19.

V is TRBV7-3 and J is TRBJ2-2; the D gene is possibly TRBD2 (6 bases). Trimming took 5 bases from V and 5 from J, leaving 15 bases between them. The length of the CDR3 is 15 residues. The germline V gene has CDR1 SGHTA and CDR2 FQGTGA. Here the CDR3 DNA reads TGTGCCAGCAGCCCCCGTGGGGGGAGGACCGGGGAGCTGTTTTTT. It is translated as CASSPRGGRTGELFF.

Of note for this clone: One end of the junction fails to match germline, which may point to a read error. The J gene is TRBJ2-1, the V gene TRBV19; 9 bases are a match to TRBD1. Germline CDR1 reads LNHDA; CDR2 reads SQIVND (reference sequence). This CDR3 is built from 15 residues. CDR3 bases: TGTGCCAGTAGAATAGACAGGGGGATTACGAATGAGCAGTTCTTC. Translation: CASRIDRGITNEQFF.

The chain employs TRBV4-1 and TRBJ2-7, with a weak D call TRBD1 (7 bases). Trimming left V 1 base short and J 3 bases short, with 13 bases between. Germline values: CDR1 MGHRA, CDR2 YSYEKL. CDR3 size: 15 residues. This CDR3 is CASSQAGGQSYEQYV. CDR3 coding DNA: TGCGCCAGCAGCCAAGCCGGGGGACAGAGCTACGAGCAGTACGTC.

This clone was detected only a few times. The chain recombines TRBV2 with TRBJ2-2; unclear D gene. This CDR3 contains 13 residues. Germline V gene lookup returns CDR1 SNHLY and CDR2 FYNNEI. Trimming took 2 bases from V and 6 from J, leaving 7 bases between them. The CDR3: CASSESSAGELFF. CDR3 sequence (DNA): TGTGCCAGCAGTGAATCCAGCGCCGGGGAGCTGTTTTTT. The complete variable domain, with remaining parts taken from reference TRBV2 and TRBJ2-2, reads EPEVTQTPSHQVTQMGQEVILRCVPISNHLYFYWYRQILGQKVEFLVSFYNNEISEKSEIFDDQFSVERPDGSNFTLKIRSTKLEDSAMYFCASSESSAGELFFGEGSRLTVL.

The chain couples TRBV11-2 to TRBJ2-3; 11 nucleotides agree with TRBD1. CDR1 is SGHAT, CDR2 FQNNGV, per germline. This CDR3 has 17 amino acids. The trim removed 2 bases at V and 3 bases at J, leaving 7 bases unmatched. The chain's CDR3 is CASSLRGTGGGTDTQYF. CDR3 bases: TGTGCCAGCAGCTTAAGGGGGACAGGGGGTGGTACAGATACGCAGTATTTT.

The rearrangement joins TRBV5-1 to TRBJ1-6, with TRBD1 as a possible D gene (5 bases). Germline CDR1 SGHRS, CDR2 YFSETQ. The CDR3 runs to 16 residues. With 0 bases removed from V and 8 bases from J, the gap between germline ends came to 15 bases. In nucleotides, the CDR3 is TGCGCCAGCAGCTTGGAGGCAGGGAGGGATGATTCACCCCTCCACTTT. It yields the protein CASSLEAGRDDSPLHF. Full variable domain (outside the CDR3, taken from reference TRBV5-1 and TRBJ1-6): KAGVTQTPRYLIKTRGQQVTLSCSPISGHRSVSWYQQTPGQGLQFLFEYFSETQRNKGNFPGRFSGRQFSNSRSEMNVSTLELGDSALYLCASSLEAGRDDSPLHFGNGTRLTVT.

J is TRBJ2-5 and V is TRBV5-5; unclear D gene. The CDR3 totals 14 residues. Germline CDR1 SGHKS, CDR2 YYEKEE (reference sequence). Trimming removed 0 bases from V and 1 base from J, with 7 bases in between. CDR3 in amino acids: CASSLASVQETQYF. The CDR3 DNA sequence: TGTGCCAGCAGCTTGGCATCAGTCCAAGAGACCCAGTACTTC.

The CDR3 region is CATSDLQGRAFF. The DNA for the CDR3 is TGTGCCACCAGTGATTTACAGGGTAGAGCTTTCTTT. V usage is TRBV24-1 and J usage is TRBJ1-1; TRBD1 is a possible D gene (6 bases). The CDR3 has 12 residues. The V gene's germline CDR1 is KGHDR and CDR2 SFDVKD. The V end lost 1 base, the J end lost 10 bases, and 9 bases lay between the germline ends.

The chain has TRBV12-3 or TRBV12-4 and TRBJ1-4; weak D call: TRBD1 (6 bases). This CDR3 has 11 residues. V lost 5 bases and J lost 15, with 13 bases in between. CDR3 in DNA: TGTGCCAGCAGTCTAGGACAGCGTTTGTTTTTT. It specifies CASSLGQRLFF.

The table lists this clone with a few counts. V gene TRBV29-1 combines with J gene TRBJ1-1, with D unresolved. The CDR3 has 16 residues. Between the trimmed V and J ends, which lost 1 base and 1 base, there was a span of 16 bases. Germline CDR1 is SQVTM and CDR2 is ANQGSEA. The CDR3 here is CSVEGAAYVPNTEAFF. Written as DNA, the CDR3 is TGCAGCGTTGAAGGGGCTGCGTACGTACCGAACACTGAAGCTTTCTTT.